The 14 T cell receptor beta chains below come from one sample, sequenced in a study of PD-1 blockade in classical Hodgkin lymphoma. Every patient relapsed after autologous stem cell transplantation, and brentuximab vedotin exposure varied. Generated by immunoSEQ multiplex PCR, the TCRdb table keeps only in-frame clones and is missing some. The sample has tens of thousands of clones, under 95% seen once. The sequenced sample was peripheral blood mononuclear cells (PBMCs), obtained at baseline. The receptors were sampled from a human donor with classical Hodgkin lymphoma.

V usage is TRBV4-1 and J usage is TRBJ2-1, with a possible D match to TRBD1 (5 bases). The V end lost 7 bases, the J end lost 0 bases, and 7 bases lay between the germline ends. This CDR3 is built from 13 residues. Germline-derived CDR1 and CDR2 are MGHRA and YSYEKL. The CDR3 loop reads CASMGRSYNEQFF. The CDR3 DNA sequence: TGCGCCAGCATGGGGCGCTCCTACAATGAGCAGTTCTTC.

The V and J genes are TRBV19 and TRBJ2-1; 10 bases line up with TRBD2. Trimming removed 5 bases from V and 7 bases from J; junction bases left unmatched: 8. Looked up from germline, CDR1 is LNHDA and CDR2 is SQIVND (reference sequence). The CDR3 has 15 residues. The CDR3 nucleotides read TGTGCCAGTAGTGTTCTAGCGGGAGATGGGAATGAGCAGTTCTTC. Protein: CASSVLAGDGNEQFF.

The chain employs TRBV15 and TRBJ1-4, with a tentative D call TRBD1 (5 bases). V was clipped by 0 bases and J by 0 bases, with 20 bases between them. The CDR3 sequence is 20 residues long. Germline assignment: CDR1 LNHNV and CDR2 YYDKDF (reference sequence). CDR3 bases: TGTGCCACCAGCAGAGAGCAGGGACCGGATACAACAGCAACTAATGAAAAACTGTTTTTT. Translating gives CATSREQGPDTTATNEKLFF.

V is TRBV19 and J is TRBJ1-1; possible D gene TRBD1, 5 bases. Germline lookup yields CDR1 LNHDA and CDR2 SQIVND (reference sequence). CDR3 length: 15 amino acids. Trimming left V 5 bases short and J 0 bases short, with 13 bases between. The CDR3 loop is CASSAHRSVNTEAFF. The DNA for the CDR3 is TGTGCCAGTAGTGCTCACAGGAGCGTGAACACTGAAGCTTTCTTT.

This chain connects TRBV30 to TRBJ2-3; tentative D call: TRBD2 (6 bases). Germline V CDR1 and CDR2: GTSNPN, SVGIG (reference sequence). The CDR3 contains 15 residues. V gave up 3 bases and J gave up 2 bases, with 15 bases separating them. The CDR3 sequence is CAWSFGAGPTDTQYF. DNA for the CDR3: TGTGCCTGGAGCTTTGGAGCGGGTCCCACAGATACGCAGTATTTT. The full variable domain, completed using reference TRBV30 and TRBJ2-3, is SQTIHQWPATLVQPVGSPLSLECTVEGTSNPNLYWYRQAAGRGLQLLFYSVGIGQISSEVPQNLSASRPQDRQFILSSKKLLLSDSGFYLCAWSFGAGPTDTQYFGPGTRLTVL.

The chain couples TRBV30 to TRBJ2-3, with D uncertain. The CDR3 has 13 amino acids. CDR1 is GTSNPN, CDR2 SVGIG, per germline (reference sequence). The V and J ends lost 2 bases and 0 bases respectively, with 6 bases between them. This CDR3 reads CAWSIASTDTQYF. The CDR3 nucleotides read TGTGCCTGGAGTATAGCCAGCACAGATACGCAGTATTTT.

V gene TRBV27 combines with J gene TRBJ2-1; the match to TRBD1 covers 9 bases. The V segment lost 0 bases and the J segment 7 bases; nucleotides outside the gene matches: 7. CDR1 and CDR2 (germline): MNHEY, SMNVEV (reference sequence). The CDR3 is 16 residues long. This CDR3 reads CASSLSRDRGGNEQFF. CDR3 nucleotides: TGTGCCAGCAGTTTATCTCGTGACAGGGGGGGGAATGAGCAGTTCTTC.

J is TRBJ1-1 and V is TRBV28; 7 bases map to TRBD1. V was clipped by 6 bases and J by 3 bases; unmatched bases: 10. Germline V gene data show CDR1 as MDHEN and CDR2 as SYDVKM. The CDR3 consists of 15 residues. The CDR3 here is CASRPRDSSYTEAFF. The DNA of the CDR3 is TGTGCCAGCAGACCAAGGGACAGCTCATACACTGAAGCTTTCTTT.

This clone was counted between two and nine times. The V call is TRBV5-1, the J call TRBJ2-2; D may be TRBD2 (6 bases). Trimming left V 1 base short and J 6 bases short, with 10 bases between. Germline assignment: CDR1 SGHRS and CDR2 YFSETQ. The CDR3 is 14 residues long. CDR3 sequence: CASSLPSAAGELFF. DNA for the CDR3: TGCGCCAGCAGCTTGCCTAGCGCGGCCGGGGAGCTGTTTTTT.

The V and J genes are TRBV6-5 and TRBJ2-1; 8 nucleotides agree with TRBD1. V was pared by 6 bases and J by 4 bases, with 8 bases of the junction left unmatched. The germline V gene encodes CDR1 MNHEY and CDR2 SVGAGI. This CDR3 contains 15 residues. The CDR3 spells CASSQGTGDYNEQFF. The CDR3 nucleotides are TGTGCCAGCAGCCAAGGGACAGGAGATTACAATGAGCAGTTCTTC.

The DNA of the CDR3 is TGTGCCAGCAGTTACTTACAGGGGATCTACGAGCAGTACTTC. The encoded protein is CASSYLQGIYEQYF. The rearrangement links TRBV6-6 to TRBJ2-7; 7 nucleotides agree with TRBD1. V dropped 1 base and J dropped 3; count of bases not matched to a gene: 3. CDR1 and CDR2 (germline): MNHNY, SVGAGI (reference sequence). This CDR3 has 14 amino acids.

The J gene is TRBJ2-2, the V gene TRBV29-1; D remains ambiguous. The germline CDR1 and CDR2 sequences are SQVTM and ANQGSEA. Trimming removed 5 bases from V and 2 bases from J, with 3 bases in between. The CDR3 has 11 amino acids. CDR3 sequence reads: CSVSNTGELFF. CDR3 sequence (DNA): TGCAGCGTTTCCAACACCGGGGAGCTGTTTTTT.

The chain uses TRBV28 and TRBJ1-3; D not resolved. The CDR3 extends over 15 amino acids. Trimming took off 7 bases at V and 3 bases at J, with 16 bases between the two ends. Germline CDR1 and CDR2: MDHEN and SYDVKM. The CDR3 coding sequence is TGTGCCAGCACCTACGGTACGGGGATTGGAAACACCATATATTTT. Translating it yields CASTYGTGIGNTIYF.

V is TRBV7-9 and J is TRBJ1-4; 7 positions agree with TRBD1. V shed 4 bases and J 5 bases; nucleotides not matched to a gene: 4. The CDR3 totals 14 residues. CDR1 and CDR2 (germline): SEHNR, FQNEAQ (reference sequence). CDR3: CASSWGTANEKLFF. The CDR3 DNA follows: TGTGCCAGCAGCTGGGGGACAGCAAATGAAAAACTGTTTTTT.